A selection of T cell receptor beta chains follows, all from one sample in a study of T cells after yellow fever vaccination. TCRdb re-called the 5' RACE reads with MiXCR, one entry per CDR3 protein. This sample has 150,000 to 200,000 distinct CDR3 sequences; around 7% occur once, and the top ten carry 2.5%. The sequences come from CD4+ T cells sorted from PBMCs, collected around 5 days after the first yellow fever vaccination. The source is a man younger than 30 who received the YFV17D yellow fever vaccine. Both conserved end residues are part of each CDR3. Each record gives: D gene, J gene, clone size, V gene, CDR3 protein, CDR3 DNA. A D gene is named only where the DNA matches it firmly. Clone size is given for some rows only: seen once, a few or many times, or a class if the clone is expanded.

d_gene: .; j_gene: TRBJ2-4; abundance: many; v_gene: TRBV28; CDR3aa: CASSRGQLENIQYF; CDR3nt: TGTGCCAGCAGTCGGGGGCAGCTCGAAAACATTCAGTACTTC
d_gene: .; j_gene: TRBJ2-2; abundance: many; v_gene: TRBV5-1; CDR3aa: CASREGSYGELFF; CDR3nt: TGCGCCAGCAGGGAGGGGTCTTACGGGGAGCTGTTTTTT
d_gene: .; j_gene: TRBJ1-2; abundance: few; v_gene: TRBV4-3; CDR3aa: CASSQDGLYGYTF; CDR3nt: TGCGCCAGCAGCCAAGATGGCCTCTATGGCTACACCTTC
d_gene: TRBD2; j_gene: TRBJ2-5; abundance: many; v_gene: TRBV6-5; CDR3aa: CASSSLAGAQETQYF; CDR3nt: TGTGCCAGCAGTTCCCTAGCGGGGGCCCAAGAGACCCAGTACTTC
d_gene: TRBD2; j_gene: TRBJ2-1; abundance: many; v_gene: TRBV7-2; CDR3aa: CASSRGTTNEQFF; CDR3nt: TGTGCCAGCAGCCGCGGGACTACCAATGAGCAGTTCTTC
d_gene: .; j_gene: TRBJ2-5; abundance: few; v_gene: TRBV18; CDR3aa: CASSPRPGAQETQYF; CDR3nt: TGTGCCAGCTCACCACGACCGGGGGCCCAAGAGACCCAGTACTTC
d_gene: TRBD1; j_gene: TRBJ1-1; abundance: few; v_gene: TRBV9; CDR3aa: CASSVAGQGDRTEAFF; CDR3nt: TGTGCCAGCAGCGTAGCAGGACAGGGGGATCGCACTGAAGCTTTCTTT
d_gene: .; j_gene: TRBJ1-1; abundance: many; v_gene: TRBV5-4; CDR3aa: CASSLVKDTEAFF; CDR3nt: TGTGCCAGCAGCTTGGTAAAAGACACTGAAGCTTTCTTT
d_gene: TRBD2; j_gene: TRBJ2-1; abundance: .; v_gene: TRBV7-3; CDR3aa: CASSLTPRAGGFRLGIQF; CDR3nt: TGTGCCAGCAGCTTAACGCCTCGAGCGGGGGGGTTTCGTCTCGGGATTCAATTC
d_gene: .; j_gene: TRBJ1-3; abundance: .; v_gene: TRBV6-5; CDR3aa: CASSNLISGNSGNTIYF; CDR3nt: TGTGCCAGCAGTAACCTCATCAGCGGAAACTCTGGAAACACCATATATTTT
d_gene: TRBD1; j_gene: TRBJ1-6; abundance: .; v_gene: TRBV19; CDR3aa: CASMSSDRYNSPLHF; CDR3nt: TGTGCCAGTATGTCGTCGGACAGGTATAATTCACCCCTCCACTTT
d_gene: .; j_gene: TRBJ1-2; abundance: many; v_gene: TRBV5-1; CDR3aa: CASSPDSSYGYTF; CDR3nt: TGCGCCAGCAGCCCTGACAGTTCCTATGGCTACACCTTC
d_gene: TRBD1; j_gene: TRBJ2-7; abundance: few; v_gene: TRBV7-9; CDR3aa: CASSLASGTGTSSEQYF; CDR3nt: TGTGCCAGCAGCTTAGCTTCCGGGACAGGCACTAGTTCTGAGCAGTACTTC
d_gene: .; j_gene: TRBJ2-7; abundance: few; v_gene: TRBV7-9; CDR3aa: CASSLWRQDLYEQYF; CDR3nt: TGTGCCAGCAGCTTATGGAGACAGGATCTCTACGAGCAGTACTTC
d_gene: TRBD1; j_gene: TRBJ1-2; abundance: many; v_gene: TRBV6-5; CDR3aa: CASSYSWTGTYGYTF; CDR3nt: TGTGCCAGCAGTTACTCGTGGACAGGCACTTATGGCTACACCTTC
d_gene: .; j_gene: TRBJ2-3; abundance: many; v_gene: TRBV6-2/TRBV6-3; CDR3aa: CASSYHDTQYF; CDR3nt: TGTGCCAGCAGTTACCACGACACGCAGTATTTT